This TCR beta chain is from a study of patients and donors after allogeneic stem cell transplantation. The table lists this clonotype with a few counts. The CDR3 contains 12 residues. Germline values: CDR1 SQVTM, CDR2 ANQGSEA. With 5 bases removed from V and 2 bases from J, the gap between germline ends came to 7 bases. MiXCR, applied by TCRdb to the RT-PCR reads, yields one record per CDR3 protein. The table lists 100,000 to 130,000 distinct CDR3 sequences, 35% of them singletons. Input material: blood, either unsorted or a sorted T cell fraction (not recorded which). The gene calls are TRBV29-1 and TRBJ2-1; D not resolved. This clonotype was obtained from a human donor who was either an allogeneic HSCT recipient or a stem cell or donor lymphocyte infusion donor (not recorded which). It is not recorded whose cells these are; they may come from a transplant donor. The CDR3 nucleotides read TGCAGCGTTACGAATACCTACAATGAGCAGTTCTTC. This gives the protein CSVTNTYNEQFF.